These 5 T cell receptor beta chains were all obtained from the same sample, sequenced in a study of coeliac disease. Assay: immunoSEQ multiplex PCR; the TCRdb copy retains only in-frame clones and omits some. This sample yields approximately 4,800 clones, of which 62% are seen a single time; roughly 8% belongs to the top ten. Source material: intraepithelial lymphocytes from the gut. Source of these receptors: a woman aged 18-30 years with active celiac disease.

CDR3 loop: CASTERRGIGNTEAFF. DNA of the CDR3: TGTGCCAGTACCGAGAGGCGGGGGATTGGGAACACTGAAGCTTTCTTT. This sequence joins TRBV5-8 and TRBJ1-1; maybe TRBD1 (5 bases). This CDR3 has 16 residues. Germline-derived CDR1 and CDR2 are SGHTS and YDEGEE. The V and J ends lost 8 bases and 1 base respectively, with 21 bases between them.

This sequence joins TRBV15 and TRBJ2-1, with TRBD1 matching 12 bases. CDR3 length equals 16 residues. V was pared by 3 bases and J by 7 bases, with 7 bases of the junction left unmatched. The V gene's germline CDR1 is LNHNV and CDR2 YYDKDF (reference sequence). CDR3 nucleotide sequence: TGTGCCACCAGCAGCCCTGGGGACAGGGGGCGGAATGAGCAGTTCTTC. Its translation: CATSSPGDRGRNEQFF.

The DNA of the CDR3 is TGTGCCAGCAGCGTAGCAGTACGCGGGAGATACACAGATACGCAGTATTTT. This codes for CASSVAVRGRYTDTQYF. The V and J genes are TRBV9 and TRBJ2-3; 7 bases align to TRBD2. Losses at the gene ends were 0 bases for V and 2 bases for J; bases not matched to a gene: 9. CDR3 length: 17 residues. CDR1 and CDR2 from the germline V gene are SGDLS and YYNGEE. Filled out from reference TRBV9 and TRBJ2-3, the complete variable domain reads DSGVTQTPKHLITATGQRVTLRCSPRSGDLSVYWYQQSLDQGLQFLIQYYNGEERAKGNILERFSAQQFPDLHSELNLSSLELGDSALYFCASSVAVRGRYTDTQYFGPGTRLTVL.

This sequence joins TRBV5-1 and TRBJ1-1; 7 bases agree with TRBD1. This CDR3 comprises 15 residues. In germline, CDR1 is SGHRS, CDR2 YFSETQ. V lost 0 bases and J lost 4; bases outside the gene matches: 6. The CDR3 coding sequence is TGCGCCAGCAGCTTGGCCCCAGGGGGTATCACTGAAGCTTTCTTT. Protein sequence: CASSLAPGGITEAFF.

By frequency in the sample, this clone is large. In DNA form, the CDR3 reads TGTGCCAGCAGCTTTGGAGGGGCCCAAGAGACCCAGTACTTC. Its protein product is CASSFGGAQETQYF. The chain combines TRBV5-6 with TRBJ2-5, with D maybe TRBD2 (6 bases). The germline V gene has CDR1 SGHDT and CDR2 YYEEEE. The CDR3 contains 14 residues. V lost 2 bases, J lost 1 base, and 9 bases lay in between.